What follows describes a single T cell receptor (beta chain). The length of the CDR3 is 15 residues. Between the trimmed V and J ends, which lost 1 base and 5 bases, there was a span of 13 bases. CDR1 and CDR2 from the germline V gene are SGHRS and YFSETQ. The data were taken from a study of shared clonotypes between healthy human individuals. Clones were read by immunoSEQ multiplex PCR, and TCRdb kept only the in-frame ones, dropping some. The sample lists some 1,100,000 clones; around 78% were seen once. This sequence originates from a man younger than 35 in good health. Some clones in this sample may be carry-over from other donors' samples. The sample consisted of memory CD4+ T cells from PBMCs. Subset in this sample: CD45RA-negative fraction. The J gene is TRBJ2-1, the V gene TRBV5-1; D gene ambiguous. The CDR3 region is CASSLLSPSDNEQFF. Written as DNA, the CDR3 is TGCGCCAGCAGCTTGTTAAGTCCTTCGGACAATGAGCAGTTCTTC.